Detailed here is one T cell receptor beta chain. CDR3 length: 16 residues. Germline loops: CDR1 MNHEY, CDR2 SVGAGI. With V trimmed by 0 bases and J by 7 bases, 6 bases remained unmatched. This entry belongs to a study of blood T cell repertoires in COVID-19. Generated by immunoSEQ multiplex PCR, the TCRdb table keeps only in-frame clones and is missing some. The sample carries approximately 150,000 clones, 75% to 85% recorded once. The sample comprised peripheral blood. This receptor was taken from a man between 60 and 70 years old with acute or convalescent COVID-19. V is TRBV6-5 and J is TRBJ2-5; 12 nucleotides match TRBD2. CDR3 bases: TGTGCCAGCAGTTACTCGACTAGCGGGAGTTGGGGGACCCAGTACTTC. This translates into CASSYSTSGSWGTQYF.